This T cell receptor beta chain was captured in a study of monozygotic twins with inflammatory bowel disease. Broader study findings: IBD-affected twins scored below their healthy co-twins in TCRbeta diversity (inverse Simpson).

Remarks on this clonotype: The antigen is not known.

Germline V lookup: CDR1 PRHDT, CDR2 FYEKMQ (reference sequence). CDR3 length: 15 amino acids. Whole blood served as the source of total RNA, and no T cell sorting took place. Starting material for each TCR library was roughly 3,300 ng of total RNA. UMIs with a 6-nucleotide sample barcode were added by template switching. From its re-call of the 5' RACE reads, TCRdb lists each CDR3 protein once, without DNA. This sample's table reports 330,000 or so distinct CDR3 sequences. This chain uses TRBV13 with TRBJ1-2; TCRdb's D gene call, TRBD1, goes unchecked for lack of DNA. Sequencing was carried out using blood. This TCR was recovered from a human donor with ulcerative colitis or Crohn's disease, or a healthy co-twin of an affected twin (not recorded which). The CDR3 reads CASSLGDRGNYGYTF.